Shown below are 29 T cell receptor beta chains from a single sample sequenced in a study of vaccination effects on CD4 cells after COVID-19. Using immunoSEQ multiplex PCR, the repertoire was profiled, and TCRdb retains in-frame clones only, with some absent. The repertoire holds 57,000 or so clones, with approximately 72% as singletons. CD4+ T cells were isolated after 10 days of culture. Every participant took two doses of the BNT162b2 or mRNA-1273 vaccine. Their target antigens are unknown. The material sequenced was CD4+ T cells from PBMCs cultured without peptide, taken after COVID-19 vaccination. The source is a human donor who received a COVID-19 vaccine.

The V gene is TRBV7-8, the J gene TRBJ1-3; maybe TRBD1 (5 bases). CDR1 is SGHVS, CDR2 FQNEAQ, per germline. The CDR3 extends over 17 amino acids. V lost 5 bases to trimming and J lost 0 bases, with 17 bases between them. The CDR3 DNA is TGTGCCAGCAGCCCCCCGGATCAGGGCACCTCTGGAAACACCATATATTTT. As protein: CASSPPDQGTSGNTIYF.

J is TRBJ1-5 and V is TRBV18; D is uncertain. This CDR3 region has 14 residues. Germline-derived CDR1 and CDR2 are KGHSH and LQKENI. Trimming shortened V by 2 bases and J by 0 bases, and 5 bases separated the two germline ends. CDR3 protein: CASSPGDSNQPQHF. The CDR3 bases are TGTGCCAGCTCACCAGGAGATAGCAATCAGCCCCAGCATTTT.

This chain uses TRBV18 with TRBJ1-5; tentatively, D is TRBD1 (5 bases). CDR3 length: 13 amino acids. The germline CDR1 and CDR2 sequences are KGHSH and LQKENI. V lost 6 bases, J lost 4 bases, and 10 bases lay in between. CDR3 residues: CASSINRNQPQHF. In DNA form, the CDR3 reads TGTGCCAGCTCCATAAACAGGAATCAGCCCCAGCATTTT.

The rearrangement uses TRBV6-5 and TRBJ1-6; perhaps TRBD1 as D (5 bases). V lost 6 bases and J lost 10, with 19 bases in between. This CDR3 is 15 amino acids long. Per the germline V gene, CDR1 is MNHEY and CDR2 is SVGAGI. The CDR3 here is CASRRFQGEYSPLHF. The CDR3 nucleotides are TGTGCCAGCAGGCGATTTCAGGGAGAATACTCACCCCTCCACTTT.

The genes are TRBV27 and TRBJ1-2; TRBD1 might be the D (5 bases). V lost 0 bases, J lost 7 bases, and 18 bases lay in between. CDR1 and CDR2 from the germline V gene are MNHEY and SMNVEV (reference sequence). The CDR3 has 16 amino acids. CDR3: CASSLSIGQVGGGYTF. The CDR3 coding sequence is TGTGCCAGCAGTTTATCGATAGGGCAGGTTGGGGGTGGCTACACCTTC.

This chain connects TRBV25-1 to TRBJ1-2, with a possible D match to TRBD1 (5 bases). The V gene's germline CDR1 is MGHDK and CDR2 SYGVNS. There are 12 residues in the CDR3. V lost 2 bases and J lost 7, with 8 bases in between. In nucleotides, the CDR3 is TGTGCCAGCAGTGAAACAGGTTCTGGCTACACCTTC. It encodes CASSETGSGYTF.

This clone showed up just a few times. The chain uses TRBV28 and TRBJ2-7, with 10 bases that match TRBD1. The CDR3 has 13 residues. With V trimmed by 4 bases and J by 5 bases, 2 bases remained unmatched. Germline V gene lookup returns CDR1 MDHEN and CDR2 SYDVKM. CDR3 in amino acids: CASSWDRGNEQYF. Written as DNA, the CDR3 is TGTGCCAGCAGTTGGGACAGGGGAAACGAGCAGTACTTC.

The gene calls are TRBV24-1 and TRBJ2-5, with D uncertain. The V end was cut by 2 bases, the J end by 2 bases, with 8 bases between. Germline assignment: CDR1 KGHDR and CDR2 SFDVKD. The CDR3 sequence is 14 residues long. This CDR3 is CATSDSASQETQYF. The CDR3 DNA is TGTGCCACCAGTGATTCGGCGAGTCAAGAGACCCAGTACTTC.

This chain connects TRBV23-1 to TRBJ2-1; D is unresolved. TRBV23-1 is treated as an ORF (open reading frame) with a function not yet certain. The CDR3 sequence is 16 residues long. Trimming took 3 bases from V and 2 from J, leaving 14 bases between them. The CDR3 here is CASSHPPRQTYNEQFF. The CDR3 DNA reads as TGCGCCAGCAGTCACCCGCCCCGGCAAACCTACAATGAGCAGTTCTTC.

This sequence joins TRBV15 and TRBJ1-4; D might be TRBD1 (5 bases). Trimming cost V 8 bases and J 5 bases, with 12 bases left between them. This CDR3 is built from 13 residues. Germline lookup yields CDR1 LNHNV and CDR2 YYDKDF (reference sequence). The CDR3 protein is CATRRGLNEKLFF. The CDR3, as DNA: TGTGCCACCCGGAGGGGCCTCAATGAAAAACTGTTTTTT.

The CDR3 DNA follows: TGTGCCAGCAGATTAAGGACAGGGGACGGGGAGCTGTTTTTT. Protein product: CASRLRTGDGELFF. The chain links TRBV6-5 to TRBJ2-2, with 9 bases fitting TRBD1. CDR1 MNHEY and CDR2 SVGAGI come from the germline V gene. This CDR3 region has 14 residues. V lost 6 bases, J lost 7 bases, and 6 bases stayed unmatched.

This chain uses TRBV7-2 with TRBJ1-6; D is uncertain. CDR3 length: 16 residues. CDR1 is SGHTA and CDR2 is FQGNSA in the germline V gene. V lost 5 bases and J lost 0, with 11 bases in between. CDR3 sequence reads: CASSPFLVSYNSPLHF. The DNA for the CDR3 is TGTGCCAGCAGCCCATTTCTCGTCTCCTATAATTCACCCCTCCACTTT.

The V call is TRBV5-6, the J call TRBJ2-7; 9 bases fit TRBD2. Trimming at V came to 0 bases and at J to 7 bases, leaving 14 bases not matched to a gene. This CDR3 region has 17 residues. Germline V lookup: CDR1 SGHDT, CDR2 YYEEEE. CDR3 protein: CASSLGWGSSGAGEQYF. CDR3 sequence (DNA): TGTGCCAGCAGCTTGGGATGGGGTTCTAGCGGGGCGGGGGAGCAGTACTTC. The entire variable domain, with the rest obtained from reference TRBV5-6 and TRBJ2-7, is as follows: DAGVTQSPTHLIKTRGQQVTLRCSPKSGHDTVSWYQQALGQGPQFIFQYYEEEERQRGNFPDRFSGHQFPNYSSELNVNALLLGDSALYLCASSLGWGSSGAGEQYFGPGTRLTVT.

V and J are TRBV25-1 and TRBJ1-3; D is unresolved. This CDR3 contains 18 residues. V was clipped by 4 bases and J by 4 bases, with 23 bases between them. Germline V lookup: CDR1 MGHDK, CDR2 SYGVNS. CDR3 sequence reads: CASSGVPLGPKKGNTIYF. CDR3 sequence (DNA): TGTGCCAGCAGTGGCGTCCCGTTAGGGCCTAAGAAGGGAAACACCATATATTTT.

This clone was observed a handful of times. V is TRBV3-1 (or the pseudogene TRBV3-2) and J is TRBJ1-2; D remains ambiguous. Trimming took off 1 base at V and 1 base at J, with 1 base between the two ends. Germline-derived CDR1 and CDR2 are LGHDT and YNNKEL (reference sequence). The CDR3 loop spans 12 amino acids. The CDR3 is CASSQGNYGYTF. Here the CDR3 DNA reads TGTGCCAGCAGCCAAGGTAACTATGGCTACACCTTC.

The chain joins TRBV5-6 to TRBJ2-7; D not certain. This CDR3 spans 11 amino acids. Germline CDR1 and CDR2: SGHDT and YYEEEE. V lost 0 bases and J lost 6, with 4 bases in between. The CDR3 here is CASSLVGEQYF. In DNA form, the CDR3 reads TGTGCCAGCAGCTTGGTGGGCGAGCAGTACTTC.

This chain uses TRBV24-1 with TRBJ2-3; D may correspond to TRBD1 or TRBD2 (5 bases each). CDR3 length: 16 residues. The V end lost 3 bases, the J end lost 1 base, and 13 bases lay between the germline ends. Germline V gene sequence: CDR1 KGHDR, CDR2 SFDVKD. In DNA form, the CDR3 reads TGTGCCACCAGTGATATCTATCGGGACCGCACAGATACGCAGTATTTT. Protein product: CATSDIYRDRTDTQYF.

The CDR3 reads CASSPQAQRSSVYEQYF. The CDR3 nucleotides read TGTGCCAGCAGCCCCCAAGCCCAGCGGTCCTCCGTCTACGAGCAGTACTTC. J is TRBJ2-7 and V is TRBV3-1 (or the pseudogene TRBV3-2); D might be TRBD2 (5 bases). Per the germline V gene, CDR1 is LGHDT and CDR2 is YNNKEL (reference sequence). The length of the CDR3 is 17 residues. Trimming removed 4 bases from V and 3 bases from J, with 22 bases in between.

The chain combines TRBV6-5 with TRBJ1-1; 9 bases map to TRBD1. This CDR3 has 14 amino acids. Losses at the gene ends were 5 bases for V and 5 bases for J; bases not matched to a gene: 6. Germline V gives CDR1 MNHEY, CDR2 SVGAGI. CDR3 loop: CASSLTGGKTEAFF. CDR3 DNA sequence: TGTGCCAGCAGTCTGACAGGGGGGAAAACTGAAGCTTTCTTT.

DNA for the CDR3: TGTGCCGGATCCAATACAGGGGGCCTAACTTTCTTT. It is translated as CAGSNTGGLTFF. The chain employs TRBV30 and TRBJ1-1, with TRBD1 identical over 9 bases. The germline CDR1 and CDR2 sequences are GTSNPN and SVGIG (reference sequence). After removal of 8 bases from V and 12 bases from J, the junction contained 13 bases not matched to a gene. The CDR3 is made up of 12 amino acids.

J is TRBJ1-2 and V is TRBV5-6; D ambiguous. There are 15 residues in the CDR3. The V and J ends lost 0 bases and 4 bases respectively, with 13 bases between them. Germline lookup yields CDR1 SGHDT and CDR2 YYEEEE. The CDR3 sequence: CASSLDRDSGYGYTF. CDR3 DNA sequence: TGTGCCAGCAGCTTGGATCGTGATAGCGGCTATGGCTACACCTTC.

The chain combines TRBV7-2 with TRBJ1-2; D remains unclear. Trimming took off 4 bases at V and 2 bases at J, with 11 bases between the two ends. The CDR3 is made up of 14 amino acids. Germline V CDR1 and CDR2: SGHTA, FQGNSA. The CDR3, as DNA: TGTGCCAGCAGCTCCATGACGGTGAACTATGGCTACACCTTC. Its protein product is CASSSMTVNYGYTF.

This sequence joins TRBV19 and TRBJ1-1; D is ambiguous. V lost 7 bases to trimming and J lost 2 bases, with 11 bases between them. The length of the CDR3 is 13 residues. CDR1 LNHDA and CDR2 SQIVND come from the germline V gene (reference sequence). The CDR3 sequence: CASTTNQNTEAFF. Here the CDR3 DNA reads TGTGCCAGTACTACAAATCAAAACACTGAAGCTTTCTTT.

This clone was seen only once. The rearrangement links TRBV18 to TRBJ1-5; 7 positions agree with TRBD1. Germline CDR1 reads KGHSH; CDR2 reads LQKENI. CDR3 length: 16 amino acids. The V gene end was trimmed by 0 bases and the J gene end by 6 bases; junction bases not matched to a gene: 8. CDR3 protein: CASSPPNRGRGQPQHF. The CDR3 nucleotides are TGTGCCAGCTCACCACCGAACAGGGGAAGGGGTCAGCCCCAGCATTTT.

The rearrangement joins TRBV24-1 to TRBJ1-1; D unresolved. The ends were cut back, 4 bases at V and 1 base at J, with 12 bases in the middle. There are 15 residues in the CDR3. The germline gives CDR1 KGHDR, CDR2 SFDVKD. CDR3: CATSETPLRNTEAFF. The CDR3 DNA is TGTGCCACCAGTGAGACCCCACTAAGGAACACTGAAGCTTTCTTT.

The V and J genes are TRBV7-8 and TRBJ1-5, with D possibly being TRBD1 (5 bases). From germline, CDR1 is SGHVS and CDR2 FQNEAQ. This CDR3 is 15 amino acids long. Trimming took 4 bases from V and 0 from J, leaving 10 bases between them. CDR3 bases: TGTGCCAGCAGCTCGCAGGGCAATAGCAATCAGCCCCAGCATTTT. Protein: CASSSQGNSNQPQHF.

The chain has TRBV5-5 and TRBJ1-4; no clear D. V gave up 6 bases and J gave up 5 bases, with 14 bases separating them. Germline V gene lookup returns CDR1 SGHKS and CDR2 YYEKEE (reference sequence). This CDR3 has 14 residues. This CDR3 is CASTWTAYNEKLFF. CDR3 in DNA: TGTGCCAGCACCTGGACTGCTTACAATGAAAAACTGTTTTTT.

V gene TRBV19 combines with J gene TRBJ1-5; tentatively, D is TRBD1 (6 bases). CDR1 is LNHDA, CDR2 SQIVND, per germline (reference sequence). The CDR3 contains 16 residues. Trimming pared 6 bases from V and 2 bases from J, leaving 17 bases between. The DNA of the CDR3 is TGTGCCAGTAGGGCCGATACAGGGAGCGGCAATCAGCCCCAGCATTTT. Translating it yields CASRADTGSGNQPQHF.

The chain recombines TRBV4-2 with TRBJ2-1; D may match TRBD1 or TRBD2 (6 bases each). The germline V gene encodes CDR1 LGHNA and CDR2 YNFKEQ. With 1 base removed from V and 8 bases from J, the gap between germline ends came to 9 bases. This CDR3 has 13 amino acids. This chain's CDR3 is CASSQGRGDEQFF. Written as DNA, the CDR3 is TGTGCCAGCAGCCAAGGGAGGGGGGATGAGCAGTTCTTC.